The 30 T cell receptor beta chains below were found in one sample sequenced in a study of blood T cell repertoires in COVID-19. This table comes from immunoSEQ multiplex PCR, and its TCRdb copy is limited to in-frame clones, with some not included. The sample lists about 55,000 clones, approximately 90% occurring once. The specimen was peripheral blood. The receptor source for this set is a man aged 35-49 years with acute or convalescent COVID-19.

DNA of the CDR3: TGTGCCAGCAGCCTCGGACTAGCGGGAGTTATCGACGAGCAGTACTTC. Translated, it gives CASSLGLAGVIDEQYF. V is TRBV5-4 and J is TRBJ2-7, with 13 positions matching TRBD2. Germline V gene sequence: CDR1 SGHNT, CDR2 YYREEE (reference sequence). The ends lost 4 bases at V and 5 bases at J; junction bases unmatched: 9. The length of the CDR3 is 16 residues.

This rearrangement joins TRBV7-2 to TRBJ2-7; D not resolved. The germline V gene encodes CDR1 SGHTA and CDR2 FQGNSA. Trimming removed 7 bases from V and 2 bases from J, with 15 bases in between. The CDR3 runs 14 residues. For the CDR3, the DNA is TGTGCCAGCACCTCTGACGCAGGAACCTACGAGCAGTACTTC. It translates to CASTSDAGTYEQYF.

The J gene is TRBJ2-2, the V gene TRBV14; TRBD1 agrees at 10 bases. Germline V CDR1 and CDR2: SGHDN, FVKESK. The CDR3 sequence is 17 residues long. J gave up 7 bases and V 1 base, and 9 bases lay outside the gene matches. The CDR3 nucleotides are TGTGCCAGCAGCCAAGGGGAGACAGGGGGCCGGAACGGGGAGCTGTTTTTT. Amino acids: CASSQGETGGRNGELFF.

To note about this clone: The same CDR3 also results from other DNA sequences found in this sample. The J gene is TRBJ2-1, the V gene TRBV30; D call uncertain. Germline V gene lookup returns CDR1 GTSNPN and CDR2 SVGIG (reference sequence). The CDR3 sequence is 15 residues long. V shed 2 bases and J shed 4 bases, with 15 bases lying between them. As DNA, the CDR3 is TGTGCCTGGAGTTTCGAAGCGATCTCTTACAATGAGCAGTTCTTC. Amino acids: CAWSFEAISYNEQFF.

This rearrangement joins TRBV19 to TRBJ2-3, with 11 bases fitting TRBD2. The CDR3 extends over 14 amino acids. The germline CDR1 and CDR2 sequences are LNHDA and SQIVND (reference sequence). Losses at the gene ends were 9 bases for V and 6 bases for J; bases not matched to a gene: 8. The CDR3 protein is CASVSGRAGDTQYF. In DNA, the CDR3 is TGTGCCAGCGTTAGCGGGAGGGCTGGCGATACGCAGTATTTT.

The sample holds one count of this clone. This rearrangement joins TRBV7-6 to TRBJ2-1, with 8 bases identical to TRBD2. The CDR3 is 17 residues long. After removal of 1 base from V and 6 bases from J, the junction contained 11 bases not matched to a gene. The germline gives CDR1 SGHVS, CDR2 FNYEAQ. CDR3 sequence reads: CASSLESVGAGVNEQFF. CDR3 nucleotide sequence: TGTGCCAGCAGCTTAGAGTCGGTGGGAGCGGGGGTCAATGAGCAGTTCTTC.

The J gene is TRBJ2-1, the V gene TRBV9; 9 bases agree with TRBD2. V lost 4 bases to trimming and J lost 0 bases; unmatched junction nucleotides: 2. From germline, CDR1 is SGDLS and CDR2 YYNGEE. The CDR3 is made up of 15 amino acids. The CDR3 loop reads CASSSSGSSYNEQFF. CDR3 bases: TGTGCCAGCAGCAGTAGCGGGAGCTCCTACAATGAGCAGTTCTTC.

This clone was seen just once. CDR3 coding DNA: TGTGCCAGTAGTATAGGTGGAGGCCGAGACTACGAGCAGTACTTC. Protein sequence: CASSIGGGRDYEQYF. The rearrangement uses TRBV19 and TRBJ2-7; possibly TRBD2 for D (5 bases). With 1 base removed from V and 3 bases from J, the gap between germline ends came to 13 bases. There are 15 residues in the CDR3. Germline lookup yields CDR1 LNHDA and CDR2 SQIVND (reference sequence).

DNA for the CDR3: TGTGCCAGCAGCTTAGGCACAGCCGTGTTAGAGCCCCAGCATTTT. Amino acids: CASSLGTAVLEPQHF. The chain couples TRBV7-9 to TRBJ1-5; D gene unclear. V was pared by 1 base and J by 8 bases, with 15 bases between. Germline values: CDR1 SEHNR, CDR2 FQNEAQ (reference sequence). The CDR3 is made up of 15 amino acids.

This sequence joins TRBV15 and TRBJ2-5; tentative D call: TRBD2 (5 bases). The CDR3 extends over 16 amino acids. The V end lost 0 bases, the J end lost 5 bases, and 16 bases lay between the germline ends. In germline, CDR1 is LNHNV, CDR2 YYDKDF (reference sequence). CDR3: CATSRDIGGLGETQYF. The DNA for the CDR3 is TGTGCCACCAGCAGAGATATCGGCGGGCTAGGGGAGACCCAGTACTTC.

This clone was recorded once. The rearrangement links TRBV7-2 to TRBJ1-2; D gene ambiguous. Between the trimmed V and J ends, which lost 5 bases and 4 bases, there was a span of 14 bases. CDR3 size: 14 residues. From germline, CDR1 is SGHTA and CDR2 FQGNSA. The chain's CDR3 is CASSRKPVGYGYTF. The CDR3 DNA follows: TGTGCCAGCAGCAGAAAACCGGTTGGCTATGGCTACACCTTC. The variable domain in full, with the rest retrieved from reference TRBV7-2 and TRBJ1-2, is GAGVSQSPSNKVTEKGKDVELRCDPISGHTALYWYRQSLGQGLEFLIYFQGNSAPDKSGLPSDRFSAERTGGSVSTLTIQRTQQEDSAVYLCASSRKPVGYGYTFGSGTRLTVV.

The rearrangement joins TRBV30 to TRBJ2-1; perhaps TRBD2 as D (7 bases). The ends were cut back, 6 bases at V and 7 bases at J, with 28 bases in the middle. Germline-derived CDR1 and CDR2 are GTSNPN and SVGIG (reference sequence). The CDR3 consists of 17 residues. The CDR3 region has the DNA TGTGCCTGTTCAGGTCTTAGGGGGGGAGGGCCTCGGAATGAGCAGTTCTTC. Translation gives CACSGLRGGGPRNEQFF.

The chain has TRBV19 and TRBJ1-1; D may be TRBD1 (5 bases). V shed 3 bases and J shed 6 bases, with 8 bases lying between them. Germline CDR1 reads LNHDA; CDR2 reads SQIVND (reference sequence). The CDR3 loop spans 12 amino acids. The CDR3 nucleotides read TGTGCCAGTAGTATTTGGGGGGCTGAAGCTTTCTTT. Translated, it gives CASSIWGAEAFF.

Only one count was recorded for this clone. The rearrangement uses TRBV7-8 and TRBJ2-3; 9 bases map to TRBD2. The V and J ends lost 0 bases and 1 base, in that order; junction bases with no gene match: 5. The CDR3 spans 17 residues. Germline V gene sequence: CDR1 SGHVS, CDR2 FQNEAQ. The CDR3 sequence: CASSLAWRTSGTDTQYF. The CDR3, as DNA: TGTGCCAGCAGCTTAGCGTGGCGGACTAGCGGCACAGATACGCAGTATTTT. Full variable domain (remainder filled in from reference TRBV7-8 and TRBJ2-3): GAGVSQSPRYKVAKRGQDVALRCDPISGHVSLFWYQQALGQGPEFLTYFQNEAQLDKSGLPSDRFFAERPEGSVSTLKIQRTQQEDSAVYLCASSLAWRTSGTDTQYFGPGTRLTVL.

The chain combines TRBV5-6 with TRBJ1-1; D is undetermined. This CDR3 has 14 amino acids. Germline V lookup: CDR1 SGHDT, CDR2 YYEEEE. V dropped 0 bases and J dropped 4 bases, with 10 bases sitting between them. CDR3 sequence (DNA): TGTGCCAGCAGCTTGGGGCAGGTGGGCACTGAAGCTTTCTTT. Its translation: CASSLGQVGTEAFF.

Only one count was recorded for this clone. This rearrangement joins TRBV13 to TRBJ2-3, with unresolved D. This CDR3 contains 14 residues. Germline CDR1 is PRHDT and CDR2 is FYEKMQ (reference sequence). V dropped 7 bases and J dropped 1 base, with 12 bases sitting between them. In nucleotides, the CDR3 is TGTGCCAGCATAAGATACTCCCGCACAGATACGCAGTATTTT. As protein: CASIRYSRTDTQYF. Looking up the rest from reference TRBV13 and TRBJ2-3 gives the full variable domain: AAGVIQSPRHLIKEKRETATLKCYPIPRHDTVYWYQQGPGQDPQFLISFYEKMQSDKGSIPDRFSAQQFSDYHSELNMSSLELGDSALYFCASIRYSRTDTQYFGPGTRLTVL.

This clone was detected once. The gene calls are TRBV19 and TRBJ1-4; 9 positions agree with TRBD1. The CDR3 loop spans 13 amino acids. Per germline, CDR1 LNHDA and CDR2 SQIVND (reference sequence). J gave up 4 bases and V 11 bases, and 5 bases lay outside the gene matches. The CDR3 DNA reads as TGTGCCGCCGGGACAGGGTTTAATGAAAAACTGTTTTTT. As protein: CAAGTGFNEKLFF.

The chain couples TRBV5-1 to TRBJ1-1; D remains ambiguous. Trimming removed 0 bases from V and 0 bases from J, with 9 bases in between. Germline CDR1 SGHRS, CDR2 YFSETQ. The CDR3 loop spans 15 amino acids. The CDR3 is CASSLVAGVNTEAFF. CDR3 nucleotide sequence: TGCGCCAGCAGCTTGGTTGCGGGTGTGAACACTGAAGCTTTCTTT.

The chain has TRBV25-1 and TRBJ2-5, with 14 bases aligning to TRBD2. The CDR3 is 16 amino acids. After removal of 5 bases from V and 9 bases from J, the junction contained 11 bases not matched to a gene. The germline gives CDR1 MGHDK, CDR2 SYGVNS. The CDR3, as DNA: TGTGCCAGCAGTCCTCGAGGGACTAGCGGGAGTAGGTCCCAGTACTTC. Translation gives CASSPRGTSGSRSQYF.

The chain links TRBV7-9 to TRBJ2-7, with D perhaps TRBD2 (5 bases). Germline CDR1 SEHNR, CDR2 FQNEAQ (reference sequence). This CDR3 region has 14 residues. V was trimmed by 0 bases and J by 5 bases, leaving 11 bases between them. The CDR3 bases are TGTGCCAGCAGCTTAGCGGGAGTAGACGACGAGCAGTACTTC. Translating gives CASSLAGVDDEQYF.

The chain uses TRBV24-1 and TRBJ2-3; 9 bases match TRBD2. Trimming cost V 2 bases and J 1 base; bases outside gene matches: 12. Germline V gene data show CDR1 as KGHDR and CDR2 as SFDVKD. The CDR3 is 19 amino acids. This CDR3 reads CATSDSGGRLAAGTDTQYF. The CDR3 coding sequence is TGTGCCACCAGTGATTCAGGGGGGCGACTAGCGGCGGGCACAGATACGCAGTATTTT.

This clone has just a few counts. The chain links TRBV7-9 to TRBJ1-5, with D hard to call. The CDR3 is 12 amino acids. Trimming left V 4 bases short and J 5 bases short, with 6 bases between. Germline V CDR1 and CDR2: SEHNR, FQNEAQ (reference sequence). The CDR3 nucleotides are TGTGCCAGCAGCTCTCTTTATCAGCCCCAGCATTTT. Translation gives CASSSLYQPQHF.

The rearrangement joins TRBV29-1 to TRBJ1-1, with 8 bases aligning to TRBD1. The CDR3 consists of 13 residues. V trimming: 6 bases; J trimming: 3 bases; junction bases outside the gene matches: 6. Germline V gene lookup returns CDR1 SQVTM and CDR2 ANQGSEA. The CDR3 loop reads CSVETGGDTEAFF. The CDR3 coding sequence is TGCAGCGTGGAAACAGGGGGTGACACTGAAGCTTTCTTT.

The CDR3 coding sequence is TGTGCCATCAGTGAAGGTGGGAGCTCAGATACGCAGTATTTT. It is translated as CAISEGGSSDTQYF. The V gene is TRBV10-3, the J gene TRBJ2-3, with D tentatively TRBD2 (5 bases). The CDR3 spans 14 residues. From germline, CDR1 is ENHRY and CDR2 SYGVKD. Between the trimmed V and J ends, which lost 3 bases and 4 bases, there was a span of 11 bases.

The chain combines TRBV19 with TRBJ2-7; 7 bases are a match to TRBD2. CDR1 LNHDA and CDR2 SQIVND come from the germline V gene (reference sequence). V was clipped by 6 bases and J by 2 bases; unmatched bases: 4. This CDR3 has 13 amino acids. The CDR3 nucleotides are TGTGCCAGTAGGGGGGGGACGCCCTACGAGCAGTACTTC. It translates to CASRGGTPYEQYF.

The chain carries TRBV18 and TRBJ1-1, with 7 nucleotides matching TRBD1. The CDR3 totals 13 residues. CDR1 KGHSH and CDR2 LQKENI come from the germline V gene. V lost 6 bases to trimming and J lost 2 bases; unmatched junction nucleotides: 3. CDR3 in amino acids: CASSGTVNTEAFF. DNA for the CDR3: TGTGCCAGCTCCGGGACAGTAAACACTGAAGCTTTCTTT.

The rearrangement links TRBV2 to TRBJ1-6, with D tentatively TRBD1 (5 bases). The germline CDR1 and CDR2 sequences are SNHLY and FYNNEI. The CDR3 has 14 residues. V was clipped by 8 bases and J by 5 bases, with 13 bases between them. This CDR3 reads CASLGGLDNSPLHF. The CDR3 nucleotides are TGTGCCAGCCTGGGGGGACTGGATAATTCACCCCTCCACTTT. Based on the CDR3 plus reference TRBV2 and TRBJ1-6, the full variable domain is EPEVTQTPSHQVTQMGQEVILRCVPISNHLYFYWYRQILGQKVEFLVSFYNNEISEKSEIFDDQFSVERPDGSNFTLKIRSTKLEDSAMYFCASLGGLDNSPLHFGNGTRLTVT.

J is TRBJ2-1 and V is TRBV24-1; 12 bases map to TRBD2. Germline CDR1 and CDR2: KGHDR and SFDVKD. The V and J ends lost 4 bases and 1 base, in that order; junction bases with no gene match: 10. The CDR3 contains 19 residues. The CDR3 DNA sequence: TGTGCCACCAGTGACCCTTCGGGGACTAGCGGGCCATCCTACAATGAGCAGTTCTTC. Protein product: CATSDPSGTSGPSYNEQFF.

This clone is labeled medium-sized. The rearrangement joins TRBV6-1 to TRBJ2-3, with 8 bases fitting TRBD2. Germline assignment: CDR1 MNHNS and CDR2 SASEGT. This CDR3 comprises 15 residues. The trim removed 2 bases at V and 0 bases at J, leaving 1 base unmatched. CDR3 region: CASSESSGSTDTQYF. The CDR3 nucleotides are TGTGCCAGCAGTGAATCTAGCGGGAGCACAGATACGCAGTATTTT.

This chain links TRBV6-6 with TRBJ2-2, with 9 bases fitting TRBD1. The germline gives CDR1 MNHNY, CDR2 SVGAGI (reference sequence). V was pared by 10 bases and J by 5 bases, with 5 bases of the junction left unmatched. CDR3 length: 13 amino acids. CDR3 bases: TGTGCCACTGGGACAGGGCTTACCGGGGAGCTGTTTTTT. Translation gives CATGTGLTGELFF.